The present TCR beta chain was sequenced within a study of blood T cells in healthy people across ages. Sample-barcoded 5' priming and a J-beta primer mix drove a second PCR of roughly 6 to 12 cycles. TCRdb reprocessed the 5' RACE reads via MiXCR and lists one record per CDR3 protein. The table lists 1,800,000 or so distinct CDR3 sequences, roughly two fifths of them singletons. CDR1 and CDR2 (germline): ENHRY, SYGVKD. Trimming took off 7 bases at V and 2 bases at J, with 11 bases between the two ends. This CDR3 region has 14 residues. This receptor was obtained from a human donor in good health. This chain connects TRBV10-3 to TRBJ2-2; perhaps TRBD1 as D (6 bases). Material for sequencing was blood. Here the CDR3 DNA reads TGTGCCATCAATCCGGACAGCAACACCGGGGAGCTGTTTTTT. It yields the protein CAINPDSNTGELFF.